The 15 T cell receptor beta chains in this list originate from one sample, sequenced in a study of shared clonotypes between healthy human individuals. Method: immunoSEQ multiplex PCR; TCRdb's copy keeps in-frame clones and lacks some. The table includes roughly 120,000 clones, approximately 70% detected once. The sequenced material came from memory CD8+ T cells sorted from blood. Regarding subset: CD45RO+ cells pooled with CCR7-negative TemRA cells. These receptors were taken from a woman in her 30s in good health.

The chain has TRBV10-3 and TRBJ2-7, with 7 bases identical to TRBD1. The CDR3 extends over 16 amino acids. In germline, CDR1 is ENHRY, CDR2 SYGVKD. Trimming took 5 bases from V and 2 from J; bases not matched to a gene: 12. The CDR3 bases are TGTGCCATCAGTACTCCGGTGGTAGGGGGCACCTACGAGCAGTACTTC. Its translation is CAISTPVVGGTYEQYF.

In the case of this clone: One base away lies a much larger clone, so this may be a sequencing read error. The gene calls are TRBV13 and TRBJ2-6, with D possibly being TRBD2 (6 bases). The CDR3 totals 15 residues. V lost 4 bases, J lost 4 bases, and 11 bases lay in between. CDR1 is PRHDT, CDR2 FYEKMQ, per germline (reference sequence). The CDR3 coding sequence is TGTGCCAGCAGCTCGGGGAGGCCCGGGGCCAACGTCCTGACTTTC. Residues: CASSSGRPGANVLTF.

The CDR3 DNA sequence: TGTGCCAGCAGGGACAGGGGGATTTGGAGCACTGAAGCTTTCTTT. Residues: CASRDRGIWSTEAFF. The genes are TRBV27 and TRBJ1-1; 10 nucleotides match TRBD1. The CDR3 spans 15 residues. From germline, CDR1 is MNHEY and CDR2 SMNVEV (reference sequence). Unmatched junction bases numbered 8, after V lost 6 bases and J lost 4 bases.

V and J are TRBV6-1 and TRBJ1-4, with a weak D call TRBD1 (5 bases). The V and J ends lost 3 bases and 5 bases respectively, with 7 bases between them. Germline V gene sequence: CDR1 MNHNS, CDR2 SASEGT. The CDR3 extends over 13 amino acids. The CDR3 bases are TGTGCCAGCAGTGACAGGGAGAATGAAAAACTGTTTTTT. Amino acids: CASSDRENEKLFF.

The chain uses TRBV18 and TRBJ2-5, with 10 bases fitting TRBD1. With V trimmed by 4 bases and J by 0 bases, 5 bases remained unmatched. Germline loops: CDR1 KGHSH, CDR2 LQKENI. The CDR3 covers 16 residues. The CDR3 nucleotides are TGTGCCAGCTCACTAGGGACAGGGGCGTACCAAGAGACCCAGTACTTC. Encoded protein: CASSLGTGAYQETQYF. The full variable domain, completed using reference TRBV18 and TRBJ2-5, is NAGVMQNPRHLVRRRGQEARLRCSPMKGHSHVYWYRQLPEEGLKFMVYLQKENIIDESGMPKERFSAEFPKEGPSILRIQQVVRGDSAAYFCASSLGTGAYQETQYFGPGTRLLVL.

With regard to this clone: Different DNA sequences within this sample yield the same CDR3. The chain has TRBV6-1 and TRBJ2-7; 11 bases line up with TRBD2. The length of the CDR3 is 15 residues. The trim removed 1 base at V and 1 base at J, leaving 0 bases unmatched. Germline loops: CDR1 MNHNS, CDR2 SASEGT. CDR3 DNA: TGTGCCAGCAGTGAAGGGACTAGCGGGTCCTACGAGCAGTACTTC. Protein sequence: CASSEGTSGSYEQYF.

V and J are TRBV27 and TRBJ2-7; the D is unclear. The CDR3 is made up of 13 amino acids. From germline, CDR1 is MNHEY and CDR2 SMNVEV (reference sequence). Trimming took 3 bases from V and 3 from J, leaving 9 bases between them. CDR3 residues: CASSFNPHYEQYF. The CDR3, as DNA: TGTGCCAGCAGTTTTAATCCTCACTACGAGCAGTACTTC.

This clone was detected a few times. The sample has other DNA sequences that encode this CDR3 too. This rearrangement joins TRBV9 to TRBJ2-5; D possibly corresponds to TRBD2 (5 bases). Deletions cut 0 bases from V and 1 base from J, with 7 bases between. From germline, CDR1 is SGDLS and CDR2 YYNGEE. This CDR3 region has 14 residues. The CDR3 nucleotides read TGTGCCAGCAGCGTAGCGGGGTCCCAAGAGACCCAGTACTTC. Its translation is CASSVAGSQETQYF.

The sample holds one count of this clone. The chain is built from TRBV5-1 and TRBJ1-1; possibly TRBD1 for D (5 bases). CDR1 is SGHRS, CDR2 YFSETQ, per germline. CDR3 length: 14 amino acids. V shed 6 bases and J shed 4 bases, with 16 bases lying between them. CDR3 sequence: CASNGGTVGTEAFF. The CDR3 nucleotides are TGCGCCAGCAATGGGGGGACTGTGGGCACTGAAGCTTTCTTT.

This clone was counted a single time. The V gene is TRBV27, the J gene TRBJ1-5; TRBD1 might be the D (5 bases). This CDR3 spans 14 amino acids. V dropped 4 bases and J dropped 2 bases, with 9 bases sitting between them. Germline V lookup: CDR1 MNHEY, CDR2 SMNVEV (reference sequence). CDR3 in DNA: TGTGCCAGCAGTTGGACGGGGGGCAATCAGCCCCAGCATTTT. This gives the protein CASSWTGGNQPQHF.

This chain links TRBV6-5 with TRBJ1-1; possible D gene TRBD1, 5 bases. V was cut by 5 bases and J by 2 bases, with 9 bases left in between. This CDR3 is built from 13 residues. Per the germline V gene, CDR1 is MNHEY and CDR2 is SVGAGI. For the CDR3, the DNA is TGTGCCAGCAGTGACGGGGACAACACTGAAGCTTTCTTT. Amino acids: CASSDGDNTEAFF.

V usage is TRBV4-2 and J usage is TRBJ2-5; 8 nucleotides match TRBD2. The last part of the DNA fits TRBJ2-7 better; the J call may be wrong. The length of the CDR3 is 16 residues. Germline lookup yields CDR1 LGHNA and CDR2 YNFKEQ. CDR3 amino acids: CASSQFSTSDTYEQYF. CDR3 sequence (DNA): TGTGCCAGCAGCCAATTTTCGACTAGCGACACCTACGAGCAGTACTTC.

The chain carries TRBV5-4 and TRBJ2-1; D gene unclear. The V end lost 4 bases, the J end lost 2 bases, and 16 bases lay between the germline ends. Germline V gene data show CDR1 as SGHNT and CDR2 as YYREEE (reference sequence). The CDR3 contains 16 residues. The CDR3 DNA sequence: TGTGCCAGCAGCACGTCCGGGCCCGCGACCTACAATGAGCAGTTCTTC. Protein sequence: CASSTSGPATYNEQFF.

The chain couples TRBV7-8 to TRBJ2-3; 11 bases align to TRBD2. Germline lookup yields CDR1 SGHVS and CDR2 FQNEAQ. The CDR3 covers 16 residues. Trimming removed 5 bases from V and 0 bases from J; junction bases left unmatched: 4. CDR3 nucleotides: TGTGCCAGCAGCCCTCGACTAGCGGGAAGCACAGATACGCAGTATTTT. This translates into CASSPRLAGSTDTQYF.

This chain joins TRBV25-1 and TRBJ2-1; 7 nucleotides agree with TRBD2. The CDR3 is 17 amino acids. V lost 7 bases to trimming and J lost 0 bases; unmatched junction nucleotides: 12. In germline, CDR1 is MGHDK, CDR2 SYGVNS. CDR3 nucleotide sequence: TGTGCCAGCATATCTTCTAAGCGGGAAAGCTCCTACAATGAGCAGTTCTTC. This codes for CASISSKRESSYNEQFF.